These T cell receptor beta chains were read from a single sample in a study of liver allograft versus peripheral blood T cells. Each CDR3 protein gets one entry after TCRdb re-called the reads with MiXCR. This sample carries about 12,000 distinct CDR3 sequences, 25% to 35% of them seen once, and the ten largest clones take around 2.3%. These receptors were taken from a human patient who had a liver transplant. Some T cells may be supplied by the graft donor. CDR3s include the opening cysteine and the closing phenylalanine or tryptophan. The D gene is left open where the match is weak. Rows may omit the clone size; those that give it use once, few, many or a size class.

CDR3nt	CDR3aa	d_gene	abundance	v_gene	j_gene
TGTGCCAGCAGGACAGGGGGTAACTATGGCTACACCTTC	CASRTGGNYGYTF	TRBD1	medium-sized	TRBV6-5	TRBJ1-2
TGTGCCAGCAGTGTCAGTTATAGCAATCAGCCCCAGCATTTT	CASSVSYSNQPQHF	-	-	TRBV6-1	TRBJ1-5
TGTGCCAGCAGCTCGTTCACTAGCCCGCCCACAGATACGCAGTATTTT	CASSSFTSPPTDTQYF	-	-	TRBV5-6	TRBJ2-3
TGTGCCAGCATCCAGGGGGGGACTAACTATGGCTACACCTTC	CASIQGGTNYGYTF	TRBD1	medium-sized	TRBV28	TRBJ1-2
TGTGCCAGCAGCATACAGGGAAGGGGGAATGAAAAACTGTTTTTT	CASSIQGRGNEKLFF	-	-	TRBV7-9	TRBJ1-4
TGTGCCAGCAGTCTAGGGGGACAGGGCACTAACTATGGCTACACCTTC	CASSLGGQGTNYGYTF	TRBD1	few	TRBV28	TRBJ1-2
TGTGCCAGCTCACCACCCGGCGGATGGGGGAACTATGGCTACACCTTC	CASSPPGGWGNYGYTF	-	-	TRBV18	TRBJ1-2
TGTGCCAGTAGTATTGGGCATAGCAATCAGCCCCAGCATTTT	CASSIGHSNQPQHF	-	-	TRBV19	TRBJ1-5
TGTGCCAGCTCCCTCCGGGAAGGGCAGGGCTACACCTTC	CASSLREGQGYTF	-	-	TRBV18	TRBJ1-2
TGTGCCAGCAGTTTAATGAGGGGGACAGGGGATTACTCTGGGGCCAACGTCCTGACTTTC	CASSLMRGTGDYSGANVLTF	TRBD1	few	TRBV12-3/TRBV12-4	TRBJ2-6
TGTGCCACTTCTCGGCAGAAAGAGACCCAGTACTTC	CATSRQKETQYF	-	-	TRBV2	TRBJ2-5
TGCAGCGTTCGGGGGGGCAGGGACTATGGCTACACCTTC	CSVRGGRDYGYTF	-	-	TRBV29-1	TRBJ1-2
TGTGCCAGCAGTGGACAGGTCAATCAGCCCCAGCATTTT	CASSGQVNQPQHF	TRBD1	-	TRBV6-2/TRBV6-3	TRBJ1-5
TGTGCCAGCAGTTTCCAAGATCAGCCCCAGCATTTT	CASSFQDQPQHF	-	few	TRBV6-2/TRBV6-3	TRBJ1-5
TGTGCCAGCAGTCGTGAGACGCAGGGTTATGGCTACACCTTC	CASSRETQGYGYTF	-	-	TRBV12-3/TRBV12-4	TRBJ1-2
TGTGCCAGCAGTCAGCTAGCGGGGGCCCCGGTTGAGACCCAGTACTTC	CASSQLAGAPVETQYF	TRBD2	-	TRBV27	TRBJ2-5
TGTGCCAGTAATGGGGTTAGTCCCGGGGAGGGATATGGCTACACCTTC	CASNGVSPGEGYGYTF	-	medium-sized	TRBV6-5	TRBJ1-2
TGTGCCAGTAGTATCGGGCAGACGAGCAATCAGCCCCAGCATTTT	CASSIGQTSNQPQHF	-	medium-sized	TRBV19	TRBJ1-5
TGTGCCAGCAGCTTGGGACTAGCGGGAGAGGGGGAGCAGTTCTTC	CASSLGLAGEGEQFF	TRBD2	once	TRBV11-2	TRBJ2-1
TGTGCCAGCAGCTACAGGGAACTTACTGGCTACACCTTC	CASSYRELTGYTF	-	-	TRBV14	TRBJ1-2
TGCAGTGCTAGGGACACGAACAGGGGTACCTATAATTCACCCCTCCACTTT	CSARDTNRGTYNSPLHF	TRBD1	few	TRBV20-1	TRBJ1-6
TGCAGCGTTGGACAGTCGAACACTGAAGCTTTCTTT	CSVGQSNTEAFF	-	-	TRBV29-1	TRBJ1-1
TGTGCCAGTACCGAGGGGAACTCCTACAATGAGCAGTTCTTC	CASTEGNSYNEQFF	-	many	TRBV19	TRBJ2-1
TGTGCCAGCAGTTTATTGGATACTGAAGCTTTCTTT	CASSLLDTEAFF	-	medium-sized	TRBV28	TRBJ1-1
TGTGCCAGCAGCGCAGGGGTCGGGGAGCTGTTTTTT	CASSAGVGELFF	-	-	TRBV7-2	TRBJ2-2
TGTGCCAGCAGTTTGCGACAGGGATTTTCTCGGGGCTACACCTTC	CASSLRQGFSRGYTF	TRBD1	few	TRBV28	TRBJ1-2
TGTGCCAGCAGCTTACAAGCGCCGAACTATGGCTACACCTTC	CASSLQAPNYGYTF	-	-	TRBV7-9	TRBJ1-2
TGTGCCAGCAGTTTAGAGCCTACCTCCTACGAGCAGTACTTC	CASSLEPTSYEQYF	-	few	TRBV27	TRBJ2-7
TGTGCCAGCAGCTTGGCCCGGTGGCAGGGGACGCAGTATTTT	CASSLARWQGTQYF	-	-	TRBV5-6	TRBJ2-3
TGTGCCAGCTCACCACCGGTCAGAAGAAACGAGCAGTACTTC	CASSPPVRRNEQYF	-	-	TRBV18	TRBJ2-7
TGTGCCAGCAGAGAAGGGCGGCAGCCCACAGATACGCAGTATTTT	CASREGRQPTDTQYF	-	medium-sized	TRBV6-1	TRBJ2-3
TGCAGTGCTGAGCTCCACACAGATACGCAGTATTTT	CSAELHTDTQYF	-	few	TRBV20-1	TRBJ2-3
TGTGCCAGCAGTTTATACGGCACAGATACGCAGTATTTT	CASSLYGTDTQYF	-	medium-sized	TRBV27	TRBJ2-3
TGTGCCAGCTTCCCCTCCTATAATTCACCCCTCCACTTT	CASFPSYNSPLHF	-	medium-sized	TRBV6-6	TRBJ1-6
TGTGCCAGCAGTCCCACCGCGACAGGTTTTGCCACTGAAGCTTTCTTT	CASSPTATGFATEAFF	-	-	TRBV12-3/TRBV12-4	TRBJ1-1
TGTGCCAGCACCCTACTAGCGGGAATACACGAGCAGTACTTC	CASTLLAGIHEQYF	TRBD2	-	TRBV6-2/TRBV6-3	TRBJ2-7
TGTGCCAGCAACGAGGGACCAGGGGAAATCTCACCCCTCCACTTT	CASNEGPGEISPLHF	-	medium-sized	TRBV6-6	TRBJ1-6
TGTGCCAGCAGCCAGATGAACTATGGCTACACCTTC	CASSQMNYGYTF	-	-	TRBV14	TRBJ1-2
TGTGCCACCAAGGCCCCGGGACAGGTCTGGACCGGGGAGCTGTTTTTT	CATKAPGQVWTGELFF	TRBD1	-	TRBV6-1	TRBJ2-2
TGTGCCAGCAGCGCCTACAGGGGAATGAACACTGAAGCTTTCTTT	CASSAYRGMNTEAFF	TRBD1	-	TRBV7-2	TRBJ1-1
TGTGCCAGCAGCTATCGGGGGGAGTACGAGCAGTACTTC	CASSYRGEYEQYF	TRBD2	few	TRBV7-9	TRBJ2-7
TGTGCCAGCTCGCCTGAGGGTAATGAGCAGTTCTTC	CASSPEGNEQFF	-	medium-sized	TRBV18	TRBJ2-1
TGTGCCATCAGTGAGTCCGGGACAGGGAAGGTCGCCTATGGCTACACCTTC	CAISESGTGKVAYGYTF	TRBD1	-	TRBV10-3	TRBJ1-2
TGCAGCGTCAGGTCGTGGGCGTACGAGCAGTACTTC	CSVRSWAYEQYF	-	once	TRBV29-1	TRBJ2-7
TGTGCCAGCAGCCGTTGGGACACTGGGGGCTACGAGCAGTACTTC	CASSRWDTGGYEQYF	-	medium-sized	TRBV5-6	TRBJ2-7
TGTGCCAGCAGCTTTGTGGGGAACACTGAAGCTTTCTTT	CASSFVGNTEAFF	-	-	TRBV7-9	TRBJ1-1